This T cell receptor (beta chain) was sequenced during a study (dated by TCRdb to between 2015 and 2016). CDR1 and CDR2 (GTSNPN, SVGIG) derive from the germline V gene (reference sequence). From cysteine to phenylalanine, the CDR3 is 13 amino acids long. The kept DNA is CDR3 alone, 39 bases in frame from the first base. V and J are trimmed by 5 bases and 7 bases, and the gene matches miss 8 bases of the junction. This clonotype was observed at least ten times. Its antigen target is currently unknown. Qualities for individual bases were not recorded, and no much larger clone is one base off. Receptor libraries were prepared by RT-PCR. Instrument used: Illumina MiSeq. The public reads were reanalyzed by TCRdb: fastp trimming at Q25, MiXCR alignment, in-frame beta chains only. For every CDR3 protein sequence, its rows merge into one entry that carries the most common genes and DNA. Present in this sample are almost 700,000 distinct CDR3 sequences, 11% to 15% of which were seen just once. The ten largest account for roughly 3.6% of the sample.

The source is a female donor in good health, serving as a healthy control. Sequenced sample: memory CD4+ T cells from blood. The chain is made from TRBV30 and TRBJ1-2, with 9 bases matching TRBD1. The CDR3: CAWGTGGAGGYTF. At the DNA level, the sequence is TGTGCCTGGGGAACAGGGGGCGCAGGTGGCTACACCTTC.